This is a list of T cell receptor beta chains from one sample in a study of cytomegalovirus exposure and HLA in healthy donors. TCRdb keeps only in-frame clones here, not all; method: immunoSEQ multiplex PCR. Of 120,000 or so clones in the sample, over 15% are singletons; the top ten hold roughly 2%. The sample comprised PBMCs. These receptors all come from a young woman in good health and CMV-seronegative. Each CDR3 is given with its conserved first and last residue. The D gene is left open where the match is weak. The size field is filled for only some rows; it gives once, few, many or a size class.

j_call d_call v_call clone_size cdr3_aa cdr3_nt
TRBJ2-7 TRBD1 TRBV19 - CASSILRDRDYEQYF TGTGCCAGTAGTATATTACGGGACAGGGACTACGAGCAGTACTTC
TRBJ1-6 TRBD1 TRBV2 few CASSVWTGPRNSPLHF TGTGCCAGCAGTGTCTGGACAGGTCCTCGAAATTCACCCCTCCACTTT
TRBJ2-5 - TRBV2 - CASKSGRETQYF TGTGCCAGCAAGAGCGGCCGAGAGACCCAGTACTTC
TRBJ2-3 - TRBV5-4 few CASSLPGLRTDTQYF TGTGCCAGCAGCCTACCGGGACTTCGCACAGATACGCAGTATTTT
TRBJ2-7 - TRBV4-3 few CASSPPGATSYEQYF TGCGCCAGCAGCCCACCAGGGGCTACATCCTACGAGCAGTACTTC
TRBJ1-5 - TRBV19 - CASSWGSNSNQPQHF TGTGCCAGTAGTTGGGGCAGCAATAGCAATCAGCCCCAGCATTTT
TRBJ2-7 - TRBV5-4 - CASSLGGADGYEQYF TGTGCCAGCAGCTTGGGCGGGGCAGACGGATACGAGCAGTACTTC
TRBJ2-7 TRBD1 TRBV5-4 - CASSPRTGYEQYF TGTGCCAGCAGCCCCCGGACAGGGTACGAGCAGTACTTC
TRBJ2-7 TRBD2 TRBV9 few CASSSTGGGPSYEQYF TGTGCCAGCAGCTCCACGGGGGGAGGGCCCAGCTACGAGCAGTACTTC
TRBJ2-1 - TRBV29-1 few CSVRPSDEQFF TGCAGCGTCCGTCCTAGCGATGAGCAGTTCTTC
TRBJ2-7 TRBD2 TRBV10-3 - CAISEPTLAGVGYEQYF TGTGCCATCAGTGAGCCGACCTTAGCGGGGGTGGGGTACGAGCAGTACTTC
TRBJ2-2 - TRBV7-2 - CASSLVAATGELFF TGTGCCAGCAGCTTAGTAGCGGCCACCGGGGAGCTGTTTTTT
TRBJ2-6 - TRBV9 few CASSLRGDSGANVLTF TGTGCCAGCAGTCTAAGGGGTGACTCTGGGGCCAACGTCCTGACTTTC
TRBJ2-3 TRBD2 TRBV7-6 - CASSSVSGVSTDTQYF TGTGCCAGCAGCTCCGTAAGCGGGGTAAGCACAGATACGCAGTATTTT
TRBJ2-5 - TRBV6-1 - CASSEPGVRETQYF TGTGCCAGCAGTGAACCGGGGGTCCGAGAGACCCAGTACTTC
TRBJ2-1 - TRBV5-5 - CASSFLDSYNEQFF TGTGCCAGCAGCTTTCTAGACAGTTACAATGAGCAGTTCTTC
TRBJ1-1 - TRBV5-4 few CASSLWTVGEAFF TGTGCCAGCAGCTTGTGGACAGTGGGTGAAGCTTTCTTT
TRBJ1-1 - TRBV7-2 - CASSPIGGAIPNTEAFF TGTGCCAGCAGCCCCATTGGCGGTGCGATACCGAACACTGAAGCTTTCTTT
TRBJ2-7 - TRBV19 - CASSRSPAVEQYF TGTGCCAGTAGTAGGTCCCCAGCGGTCGAGCAGTACTTC
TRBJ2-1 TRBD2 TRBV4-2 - CASSQEELAARTLEQFF TGTGCCAGCAGCCAAGAGGAACTAGCGGCCCGGACCTTGGAGCAGTTCTTC
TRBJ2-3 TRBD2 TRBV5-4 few CASSLQRGAVTDTQYF TGTGCCAGCAGCTTGCAGCGGGGGGCAGTCACAGATACGCAGTATTTT
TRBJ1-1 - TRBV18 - CASSPHQEMNTEAFF TGTGCCAGCTCACCCCACCAGGAAATGAACACTGAAGCTTTCTTT
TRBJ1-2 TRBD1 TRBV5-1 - CASSRNTGTGGALGGYTF TGCGCCAGCAGCCGAAACACCGGGACAGGGGGCGCACTTGGTGGCTACACCTTC
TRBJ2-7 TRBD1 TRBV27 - CASSSPGQTYEQYF TGTGCCAGCAGTTCGCCGGGACAGACCTACGAGCAGTACTTC
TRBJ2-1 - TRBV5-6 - CASSLAKGGGFPNEQFF TGTGCCAGCAGCTTGGCCAAGGGAGGGGGGTTTCCCAATGAGCAGTTCTTC
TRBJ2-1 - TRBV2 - CASSSSRGAGTNEQFF TGTGCCAGCAGTTCTTCCCGGGGGGCGGGTACGAATGAGCAGTTCTTC
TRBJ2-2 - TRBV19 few CASGPTGNTGELFF TGTGCCAGTGGCCCGACAGGGAACACCGGGGAGCTGTTTTTT
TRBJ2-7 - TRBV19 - CASSMTGYEQYF TGTGCCAGTAGTATGACGGGGTACGAGCAGTACTTC
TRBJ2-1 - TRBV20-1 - CSATPPRFF TGCAGTGCTACTCCCCCGCGGTTCTTC
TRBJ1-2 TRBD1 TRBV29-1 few CSVGGQVFPYGYTF TGCAGCGTTGGGGGACAGGTCTTCCCCTATGGCTACACCTTC
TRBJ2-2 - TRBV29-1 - CSVGGRFSNTGELFF TGCAGCGTTGGTGGTCGGTTTTCGAACACCGGGGAGCTGTTTTTT
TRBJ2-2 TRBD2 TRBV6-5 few CASSSSGRLTGELFF TGTGCCAGCAGTTCTAGCGGGAGATTGACCGGGGAGCTGTTTTTT
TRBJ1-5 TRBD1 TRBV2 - CASKRGQGANQPQHF TGTGCCAGCAAGAGAGGACAGGGGGCGAATCAGCCCCAGCATTTT
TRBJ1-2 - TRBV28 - CASATDYGYTF TGTGCCAGCGCGACAGACTATGGCTACACCTTC
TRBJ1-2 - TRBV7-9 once CASSLGRDSGYTF TGTGCCAGCAGCTTGGGCAGGGATAGTGGCTACACCTTC
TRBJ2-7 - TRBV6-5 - CASSYTRGWPSNEQYF TGTGCCAGCAGTTACACCCGCGGTTGGCCTAGCAACGAGCAGTACTTC
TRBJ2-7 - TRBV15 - CATSRDLQGSYEQYF TGTGCCACCAGCAGAGATCTACAGGGTAGTTACGAGCAGTACTTC
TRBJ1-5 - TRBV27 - CASSFSLNQPQHF TGTGCCAGCAGTTTCTCTTTGAATCAGCCCCAGCATTTT
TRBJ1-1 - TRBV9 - CASSVQGDTEAFF TGTGCCAGCAGCGTTCAAGGGGACACTGAAGCTTTCTTT
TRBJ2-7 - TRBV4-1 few CASSTRTGYEQYF TGCGCCAGCAGCACCCGGACGGGGTACGAGCAGTACTTC
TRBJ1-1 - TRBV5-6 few CASSLGGRGTEAFF TGTGCCAGCAGCTTGGGAGGGAGGGGCACTGAAGCTTTCTTT
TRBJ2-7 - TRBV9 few CASSVGRVSYEQYF TGTGCCAGCAGCGTAGGACGGGTCTCCTACGAGCAGTACTTC